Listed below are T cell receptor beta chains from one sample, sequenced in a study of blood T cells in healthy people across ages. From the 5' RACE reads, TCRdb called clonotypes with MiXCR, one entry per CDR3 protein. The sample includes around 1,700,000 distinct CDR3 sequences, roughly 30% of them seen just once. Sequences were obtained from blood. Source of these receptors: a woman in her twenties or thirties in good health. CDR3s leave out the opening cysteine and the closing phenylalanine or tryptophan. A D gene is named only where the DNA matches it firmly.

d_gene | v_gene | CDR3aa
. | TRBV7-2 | ASSPDGYTDTQY
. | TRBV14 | ASSRALGPGYEQY
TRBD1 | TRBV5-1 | ASSLAGNRGNNEQF
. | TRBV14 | ASSQGGQGRTSGYT
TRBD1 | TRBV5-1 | ASSLAGGGGNTEAF
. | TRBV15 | ATSRVGGPQETQY
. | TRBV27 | ASKVAERTDTQY
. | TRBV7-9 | ASSLSTQRFPY
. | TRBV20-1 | SARDPQGPFYEQY
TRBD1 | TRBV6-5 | ASSRTGGQPQH
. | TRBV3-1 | ASSRESGELF
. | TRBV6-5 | ASSRGVSDTQY
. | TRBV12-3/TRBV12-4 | ASSASEGQY
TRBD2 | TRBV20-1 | SARTSGRGDNEQY
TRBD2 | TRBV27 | ASSLRLAGGEQF
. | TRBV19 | ASSTTDLYGYT
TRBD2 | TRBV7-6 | ASSLALPREGVGNEQF
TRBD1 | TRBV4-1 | ASSPSTARGHTGELF
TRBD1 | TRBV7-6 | ASSLAATGYEQY
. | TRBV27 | ASSLSTRANEKLF
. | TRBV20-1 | SAKRGSGNEKLF
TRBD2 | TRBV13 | ASSLALAGGLSNTQY
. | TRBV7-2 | ASSPGQSNEKLF
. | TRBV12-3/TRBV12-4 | ASSFRGGSYNEQF
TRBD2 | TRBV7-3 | ASSASGTSDEQY
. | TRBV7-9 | ASSPDRTKDIQY
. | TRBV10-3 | AISESVASSYEQY
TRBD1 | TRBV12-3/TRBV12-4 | ASSPLGPIRTGRNT
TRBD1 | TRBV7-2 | ASSSPQGPHNEQF
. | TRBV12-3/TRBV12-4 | ASSLALGGGDDQF
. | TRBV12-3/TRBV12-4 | ASTLLRGGPATNEKLF
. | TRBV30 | AWSDNRYEQY
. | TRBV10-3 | ALRREGAYGYT
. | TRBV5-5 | ASSPRGVEQY
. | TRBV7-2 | ASSPGGTPNQPQH
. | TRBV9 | ASSVGYEQF
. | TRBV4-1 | ASSQEGYSYEQY
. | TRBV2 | ASSETRIQY
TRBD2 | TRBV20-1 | SAKSLGTSSYEQY
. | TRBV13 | ASSLGHPANEQF
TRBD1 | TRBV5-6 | ASSLESGQIQETQY
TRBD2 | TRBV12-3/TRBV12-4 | ASSLGLTSGGFNEQF
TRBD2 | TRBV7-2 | ASSQPGLAGGSYNEQF
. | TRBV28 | ASSQQDSYEQY
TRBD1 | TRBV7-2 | ASSRGQSVYQETQY